This TCR beta chain was documented in a study of blood T cell repertoires in COVID-19. Study summary: PBMCs, B-cell-depleted T cells, or T cells were the source of the cDNA or gDNA that made up the material.

The cohort comprised adults aged about 18 to 90 years residing in about two dozen US areas. Germline lookup yields CDR1 SGHAT and CDR2 FQDESV (reference sequence). Trimming removed 5 bases from V and 1 base from J, with 14 bases in between. The CDR3 is 15 residues long. Methods used by the authors: Cell counts per sample came from amplifying reference gene primers. Clones were read by immunoSEQ multiplex PCR, and TCRdb kept only the in-frame ones, dropping some. V, J and clone size derive from that table, while D and trimming were established from the DNA sequence. The repertoire holds approximately 200,000 clones, with around nine tenths as singletons. This clone came up a few times.

The clonotype was recovered from a man aged 25 to 40 who had recovered from COVID-19. Material for sequencing was PBMCs or T cells enriched from blood (not recorded which). The rearrangement uses TRBV11-1 and TRBJ1-1; perhaps TRBD1 as D (6 bases). In DNA form, the CDR3 reads TGTGCCAGCAGCAATCGCCAGGGGCGGAACACTGAAGCTTTCTTT. It codes for CASSNRQGRNTEAFF.